This T cell receptor (beta chain) originates from a study of a mutant IDH1 vaccine in newly diagnosed glioma. About the research overall: Patients received eight vaccinations in weeks 1, 3, 5, 7, 11, 15, 19, 23. Treated patients, averaging roughly 44 years, were around 60% male and about 38% female. Standard pretreatment was either radiotherapy, temozolomide, or, for most, radiochemotherapy with temozolomide.

Time point of the sample: week 23, last vaccination. Doses consisted of 300 ug of mutant IDH1 20-mer peptide each, paired with topical imiquimod. Deletions cut 3 bases from V and 8 bases from J, with 11 bases between. This CDR3 contains 13 residues. Germline V gene sequence: CDR1 SEHNR, CDR2 FQNEAQ (reference sequence). Concerning this clone itself: As yet, its antigen is unknown.

The assay was immunoSEQ multiplex PCR, and TCRdb's table has in-frame clones only and misses some. Of tens of thousands of clones in the sample, around 74% were seen once. This sequence originates from a man aged 50-59 years with glioma. The source was PBMCs, collected from a glioma patient whose treatment included an IDH1 peptide vaccine. This chain joins TRBV7-9 and TRBJ2-1; D is uncertain. The CDR3 bases are TGTGCCAGCAGCTTCGACCACCCAGATGAGCAGTTCTTC. As protein: CASSFDHPDEQFF.